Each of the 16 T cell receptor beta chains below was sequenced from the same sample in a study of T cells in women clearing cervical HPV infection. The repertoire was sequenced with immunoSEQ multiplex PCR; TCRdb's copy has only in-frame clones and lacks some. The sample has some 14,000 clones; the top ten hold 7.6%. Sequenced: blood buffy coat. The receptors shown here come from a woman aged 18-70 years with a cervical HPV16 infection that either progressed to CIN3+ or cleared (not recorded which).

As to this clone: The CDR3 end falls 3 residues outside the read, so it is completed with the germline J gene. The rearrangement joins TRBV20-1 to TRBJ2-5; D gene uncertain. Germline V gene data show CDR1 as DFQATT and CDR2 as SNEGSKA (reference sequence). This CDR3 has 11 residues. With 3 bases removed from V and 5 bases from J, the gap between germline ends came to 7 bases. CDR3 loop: CSASFLETQYF. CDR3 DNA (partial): TGCAGTGCTAGCTTCTTGGAGACC.

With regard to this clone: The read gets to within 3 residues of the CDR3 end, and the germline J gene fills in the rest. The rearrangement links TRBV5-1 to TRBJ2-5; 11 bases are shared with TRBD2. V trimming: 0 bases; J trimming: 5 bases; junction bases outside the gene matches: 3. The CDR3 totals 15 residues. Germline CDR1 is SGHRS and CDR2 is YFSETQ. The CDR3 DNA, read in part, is TGCGCCAGCAGCTTGGCGACTAGCGGGATCGAGACC. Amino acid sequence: CASSLATSGIET. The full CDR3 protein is CASSLATSGIETQYF.

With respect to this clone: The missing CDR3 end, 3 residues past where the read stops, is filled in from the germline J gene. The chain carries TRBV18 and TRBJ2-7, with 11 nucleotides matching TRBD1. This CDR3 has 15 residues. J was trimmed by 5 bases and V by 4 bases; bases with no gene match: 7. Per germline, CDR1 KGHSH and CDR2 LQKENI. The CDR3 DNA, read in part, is TGTGCCAGCTCACAATCCGGGACAGGGGGAGACGAG. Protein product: CASSQSGTGGDE. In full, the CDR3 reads CASSQSGTGGDEQYF.

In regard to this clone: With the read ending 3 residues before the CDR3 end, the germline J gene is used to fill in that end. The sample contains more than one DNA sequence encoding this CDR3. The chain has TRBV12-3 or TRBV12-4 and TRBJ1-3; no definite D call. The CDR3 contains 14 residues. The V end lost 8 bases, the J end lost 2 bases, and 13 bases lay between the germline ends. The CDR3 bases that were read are TGTGCCAGCGCCGGCACGGGGACTGGAAACACC. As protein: CASAGTGTGNT. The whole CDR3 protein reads CASAGTGTGNTIYF.

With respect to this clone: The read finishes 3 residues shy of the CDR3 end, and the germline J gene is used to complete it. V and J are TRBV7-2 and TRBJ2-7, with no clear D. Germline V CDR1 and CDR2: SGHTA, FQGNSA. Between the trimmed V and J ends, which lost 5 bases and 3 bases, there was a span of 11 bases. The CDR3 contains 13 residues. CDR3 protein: CASSITHSYEQYF. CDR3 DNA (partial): TGTGCCAGCAGCATAACCCACAGCTACGAG.

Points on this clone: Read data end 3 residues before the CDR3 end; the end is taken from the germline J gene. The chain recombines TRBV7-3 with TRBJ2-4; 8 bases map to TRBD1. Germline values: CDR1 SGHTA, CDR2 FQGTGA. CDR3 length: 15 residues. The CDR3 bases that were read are TGTGCCAGCAGTACAGGACAGGGTTCGCACTATGGT. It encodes CASSTGQGSHYG. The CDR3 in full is CASSTGQGSHYGQYF.

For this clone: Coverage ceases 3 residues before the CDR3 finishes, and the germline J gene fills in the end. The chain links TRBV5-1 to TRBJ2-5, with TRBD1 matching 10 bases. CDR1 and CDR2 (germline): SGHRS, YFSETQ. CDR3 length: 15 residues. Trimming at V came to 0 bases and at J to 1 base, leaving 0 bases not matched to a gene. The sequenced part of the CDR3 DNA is TGCGCCAGCAGCTTGGGGACAGGGGGCCAAGAGACC. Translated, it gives CASSLGTGGQET. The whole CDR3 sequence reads CASSLGTGGQETQYF.

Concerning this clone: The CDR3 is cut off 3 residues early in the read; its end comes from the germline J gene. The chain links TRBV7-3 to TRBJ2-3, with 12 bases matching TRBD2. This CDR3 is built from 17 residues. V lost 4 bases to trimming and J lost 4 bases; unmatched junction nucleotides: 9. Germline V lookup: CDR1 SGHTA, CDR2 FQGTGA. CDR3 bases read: TGTGCCAGCAGCTCCCGGACTAGCGGGATTACCTCAGATACG. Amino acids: CASSSRTSGITSDT. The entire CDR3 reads CASSSRTSGITSDTQYF.

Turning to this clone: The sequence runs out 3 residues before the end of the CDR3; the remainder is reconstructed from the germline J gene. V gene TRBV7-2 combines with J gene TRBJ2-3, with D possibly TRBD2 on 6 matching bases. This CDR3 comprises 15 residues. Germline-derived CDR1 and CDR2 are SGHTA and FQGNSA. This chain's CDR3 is CASRAGFDRRETQYF. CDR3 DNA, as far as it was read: TGTGCCAGCAGAGCGGGCTTTGATCGTAGGGAGACG.

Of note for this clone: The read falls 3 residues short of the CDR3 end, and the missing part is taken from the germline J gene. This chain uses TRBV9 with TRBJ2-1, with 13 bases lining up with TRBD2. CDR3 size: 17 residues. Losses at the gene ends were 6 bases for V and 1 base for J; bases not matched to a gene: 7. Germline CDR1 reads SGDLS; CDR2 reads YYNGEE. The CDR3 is CASTRLAGGRSYNEQFF. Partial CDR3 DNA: TGTGCCAGCACCAGACTAGCGGGGGGACGATCCTACAATGAG.

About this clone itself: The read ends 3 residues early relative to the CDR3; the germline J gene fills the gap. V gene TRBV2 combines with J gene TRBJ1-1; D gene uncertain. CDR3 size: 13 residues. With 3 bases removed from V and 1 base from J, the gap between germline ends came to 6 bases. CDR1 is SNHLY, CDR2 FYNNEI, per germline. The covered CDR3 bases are TGTGCCAGCAGTGACGAAGGGAACACTGAA. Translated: CASSDEGNTE. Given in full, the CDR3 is CASSDEGNTEAFF.

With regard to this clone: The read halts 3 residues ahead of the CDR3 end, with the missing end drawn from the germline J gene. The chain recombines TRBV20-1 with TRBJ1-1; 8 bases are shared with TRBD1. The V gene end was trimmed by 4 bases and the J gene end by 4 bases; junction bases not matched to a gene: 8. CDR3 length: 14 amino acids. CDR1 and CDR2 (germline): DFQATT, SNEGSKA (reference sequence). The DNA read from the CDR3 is TGCAGTGCTAACACCGGACAGGGCGTCACTGAA. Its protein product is CSANTGQGVTE. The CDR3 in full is CSANTGQGVTEAFF.

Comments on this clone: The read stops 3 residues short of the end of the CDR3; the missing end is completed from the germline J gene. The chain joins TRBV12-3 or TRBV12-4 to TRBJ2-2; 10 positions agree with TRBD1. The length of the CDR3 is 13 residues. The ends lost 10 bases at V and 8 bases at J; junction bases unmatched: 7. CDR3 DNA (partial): TGTGCCACCCGGGACAGGGGAGGTGGGGAG. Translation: CATRDRGGGE. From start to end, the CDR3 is CATRDRGGGELFF.

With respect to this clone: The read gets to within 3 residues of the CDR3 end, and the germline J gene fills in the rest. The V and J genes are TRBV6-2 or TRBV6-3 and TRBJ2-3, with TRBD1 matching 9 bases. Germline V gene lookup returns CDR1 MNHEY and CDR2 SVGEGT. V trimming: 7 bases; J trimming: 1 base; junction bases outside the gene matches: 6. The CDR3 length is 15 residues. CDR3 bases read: TGTGCCAGCACCACAGGGGGCTCGGGCACAGATACG. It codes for CASTTGGSGTDT. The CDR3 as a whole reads CASTTGGSGTDTQYF.

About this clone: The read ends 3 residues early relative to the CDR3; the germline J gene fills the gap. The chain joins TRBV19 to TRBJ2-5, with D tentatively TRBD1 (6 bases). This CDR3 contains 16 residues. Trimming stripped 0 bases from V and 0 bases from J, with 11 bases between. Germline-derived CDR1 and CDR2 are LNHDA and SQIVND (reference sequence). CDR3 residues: CASSIERGGHQETQYF. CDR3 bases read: TGTGCCAGTAGTATAGAGAGAGGGGGACACCAAGAGACC. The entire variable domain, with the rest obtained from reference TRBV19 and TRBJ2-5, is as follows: DGGITQSPKYLFRKEGQNVTLSCEQNLNHDAMYWYRQDPGQGLRLIYYSQIVNDFQKGDIAEGYSVSREKKESFPLTVTSAQKNPTAFYLCASSIERGGHQETQYFGPGTRLLVL.

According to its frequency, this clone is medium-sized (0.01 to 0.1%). CDR3 sequence reads: CASSWGGQNTEAFF. CDR3 bases read: TGCGCCAGCAGCTGGGGGGGGCAGAACACTGAA. The chain employs TRBV5-1 and TRBJ1-1; weak D call: TRBD1 (6 bases). Sequencing ends 3 residues short of the CDR3 end; the germline J gene provides the rest. The CDR3 is 14 amino acids. Trimming took 3 bases from V and 1 from J, leaving 10 bases between them. CDR1 is SGHRS, CDR2 YFSETQ, per germline.